Reported below is one T cell receptor (beta chain). Germline V CDR1 and CDR2: SGHTA, FQGNSA. V shed 6 bases and J shed 3 bases, with 15 bases lying between them. CDR3 length: 14 residues. This entry comes from a study of cytomegalovirus exposure and HLA in healthy donors. Use of 60 Vbeta and 13 Jbeta primers characterized the PCR. Profiled with immunoSEQ multiplex PCR; TCRdb holds only in-frame clones, not every one. The sample includes about 140,000 clones, 70% to 80% seen only once; the top ten take around 2.2%. This sequence originates from a man aged 25 to 40 in good health and CMV-seronegative. Sequences were obtained from PBMCs. The chain carries TRBV7-2 and TRBJ2-7; TRBD1 is a possible D gene (5 bases). The CDR3 spells CASSRPVTGYEQYF. The CDR3 DNA follows: TGTGCCAGCAGTCGACCCGTCACAGGCTACGAGCAGTACTTC.